Included here is one T cell receptor (beta chain) sequence, with context. CDR3 length equals 16 residues. Germline V gene sequence: CDR1 SGHDN, CDR2 FVKESK. The V segment lost 0 bases and the J segment 6 bases; nucleotides outside the gene matches: 7. Sequencing was performed with immunoSEQ multiplex PCR; in TCRdb, only in-frame clones are kept and a portion is missing. In the table there are roughly 93,000 clones, 90% to 95% of which are singletons. The sample is drawn from a study of T cell changes during pregnancy in multiple sclerosis. The sequencing used peripheral blood, collected after pregnancy. This TCR came from a female donor in good health, enrolled as a control in a pregnancy study. V gene TRBV14 combines with J gene TRBJ2-7; 11 bases match TRBD1. The CDR3 coding sequence is TGTGCCAGCAGCCAAGATTTAGGACAGGGGGCTAGCGAGCAGTACTTC. This gives the protein CASSQDLGQGASEQYF.